These 7 T cell receptor beta chains originate from one sample sequenced in a study of blood T cell repertoires in COVID-19. Only in-frame clones appear in the TCRdb table, and some are missing; sequencing was by immunoSEQ multiplex PCR. This table has roughly 400,000 clones, about nine tenths appearing once. Sequencing was done on a sample of PBMCs or T cells enriched from blood (not recorded which). The source is a woman in her 30s who had recovered from COVID-19.

The rearrangement links TRBV5-6 to TRBJ2-2, with D unresolved. The CDR3 has 14 residues. The germline V and J ends were trimmed by 2 bases and 7 bases, with 12 bases remaining between them. In germline, CDR1 is SGHDT, CDR2 YYEEEE. The CDR3 here is CASSFRQSGGELFF. In nucleotides, the CDR3 is TGTGCCAGCAGCTTTCGGCAATCAGGCGGGGAGCTGTTTTTT.

V gene TRBV27 combines with J gene TRBJ1-2; D is uncertain. Germline V gene lookup returns CDR1 MNHEY and CDR2 SMNVEV (reference sequence). The CDR3 contains 13 residues. The germline V and J ends were trimmed by 2 bases and 13 bases, with 17 bases remaining between them. The DNA of the CDR3 is TGTGCCAGCAGTTTAGATGGTTTCCCCCCCGGCACCTTC. It is translated as CASSLDGFPPGTF.

The chain recombines TRBV9 with TRBJ1-5; 8 nucleotides match TRBD1. The V segment lost 1 base and the J segment 4 bases; nucleotides outside the gene matches: 4. Germline CDR1 is SGDLS and CDR2 is YYNGEE. This CDR3 spans 15 amino acids. The CDR3 bases are TGTGCCAGCAGCGTATCAGGACAGGGAAATCAGCCCCAGCATTTT. Protein sequence: CASSVSGQGNQPQHF.

V and J are TRBV6-6 and TRBJ2-1; TRBD2 is a possible D gene (5 bases). The V end was cut by 2 bases, the J end by 9 bases, with 14 bases between. Germline V gene lookup returns CDR1 MNHNY and CDR2 SVGAGI (reference sequence). CDR3 length: 14 amino acids. The CDR3 DNA sequence: TGTGCCAGCAGTTACAAGAACGGCGCGGGTGAGCAGTTCTTC. Translation gives CASSYKNGAGEQFF.

The chain couples TRBV6-1 to TRBJ2-7; TRBD1 agrees at 8 bases. The V segment lost 4 bases and the J segment 4 bases; nucleotides outside the gene matches: 15. Germline loops: CDR1 MNHNS, CDR2 SASEGT. This CDR3 has 17 residues. This CDR3 is CASSAISGTGHLYEQYF. In nucleotides, the CDR3 is TGTGCCAGCAGTGCCATCTCCGGGACAGGCCACTTATACGAGCAGTACTTC.

This chain uses TRBV4-2 with TRBJ2-5; 10 nucleotides match TRBD2. This CDR3 has 15 residues. The germline CDR1 and CDR2 sequences are LGHNA and YNFKEQ. V lost 4 bases, J lost 2 bases, and 4 bases stayed unmatched. CDR3: CASSPTTSGQETQYF. The CDR3 DNA reads TGTGCCAGCAGCCCTACGACTAGCGGGCAAGAGACCCAGTACTTC.

The rearrangement links TRBV15 to TRBJ2-7; 11 bases are shared with TRBD1. The J segment lost 6 bases and the V segment lost 4 bases, leaving 5 bases of the junction unmatched. This CDR3 has 14 amino acids. Germline lookup yields CDR1 LNHNV and CDR2 YYDKDF (reference sequence). CDR3 nucleotides: TGTGCCACCAGCATGGGGACAGGGGGTTCCGAGCAGTACTTC. Its translation is CATSMGTGGSEQYF.